The clone carrying this TCR beta chain was detected a few times. This sample is part of a study of blood T cell repertoires in COVID-19. The assay was immunoSEQ multiplex PCR, and TCRdb's table has in-frame clones only and misses some. Of roughly 360,000 clones in the sample, 70% to 85% were seen once. The CDR3 totals 17 residues. Trimming cost V 5 bases and J 7 bases; bases outside gene matches: 10. Germline CDR1 SEHNR, CDR2 FQNEAQ (reference sequence). Source material: peripheral blood. The chain employs TRBV7-9 and TRBJ2-1; 14 bases match TRBD2. This TCR was sampled from a human donor with acute or convalescent COVID-19. The donor label of this sample is uncertain. The CDR3 nucleotides are TGTGCCAGCAGCCCCGGTAAAGGACTAGCGGGAGGTAATGAGCAGTTCTTC. This gives the protein CASSPGKGLAGGNEQFF.